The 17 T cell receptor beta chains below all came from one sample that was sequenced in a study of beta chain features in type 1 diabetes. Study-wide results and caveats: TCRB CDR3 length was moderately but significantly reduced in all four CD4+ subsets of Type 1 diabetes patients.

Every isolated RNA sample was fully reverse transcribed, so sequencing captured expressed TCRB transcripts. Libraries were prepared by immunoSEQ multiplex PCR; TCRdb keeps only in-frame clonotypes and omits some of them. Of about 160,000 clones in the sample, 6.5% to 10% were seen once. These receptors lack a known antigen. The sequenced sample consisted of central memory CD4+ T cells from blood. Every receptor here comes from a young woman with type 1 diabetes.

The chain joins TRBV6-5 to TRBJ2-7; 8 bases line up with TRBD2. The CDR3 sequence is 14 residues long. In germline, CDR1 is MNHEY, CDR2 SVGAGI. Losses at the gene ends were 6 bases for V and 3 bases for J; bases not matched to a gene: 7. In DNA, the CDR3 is TGTGCCAGCAGCCCCTCGGGGGGGCTCTACGAGCAGTACTTC. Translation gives CASSPSGGLYEQYF.

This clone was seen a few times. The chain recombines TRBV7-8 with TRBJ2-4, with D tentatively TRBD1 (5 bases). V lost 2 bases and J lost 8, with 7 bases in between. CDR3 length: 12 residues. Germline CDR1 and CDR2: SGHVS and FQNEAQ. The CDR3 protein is CASSLKGDIQYF. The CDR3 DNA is TGTGCCAGCAGCTTAAAAGGGGACATTCAGTACTTC.

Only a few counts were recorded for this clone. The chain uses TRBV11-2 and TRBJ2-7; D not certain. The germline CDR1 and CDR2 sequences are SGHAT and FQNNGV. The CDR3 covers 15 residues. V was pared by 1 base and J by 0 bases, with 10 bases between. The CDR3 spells CASSLGSPTSYEQYF. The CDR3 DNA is TGTGCCAGCAGCTTAGGGTCCCCTACCTCCTACGAGCAGTACTTC. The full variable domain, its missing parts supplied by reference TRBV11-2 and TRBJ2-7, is EAGVAQSPRYKIIEKRQSVAFWCNPISGHATLYWYQQILGQGPKLLIQFQNNGVVDDSQLPKDRFSAERLKGVDSTLKIQPAKLEDSAVYLCASSLGSPTSYEQYFGPGTRLTVT.

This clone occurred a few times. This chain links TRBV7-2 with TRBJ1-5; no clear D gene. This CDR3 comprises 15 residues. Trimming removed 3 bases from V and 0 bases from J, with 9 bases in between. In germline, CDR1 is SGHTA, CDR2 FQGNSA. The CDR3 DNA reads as TGTGCCAGCAGCTTCAGCGGGGATAGCAATCAGCCCCAGCATTTT. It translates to CASSFSGDSNQPQHF.

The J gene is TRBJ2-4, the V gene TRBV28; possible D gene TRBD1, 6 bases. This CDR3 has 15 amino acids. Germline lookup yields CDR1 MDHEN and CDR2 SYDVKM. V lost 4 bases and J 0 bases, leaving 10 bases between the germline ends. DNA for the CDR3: TGTGCCAGCAGTTATCCGACAGGAGCCAAAAACATTCAGTACTTC. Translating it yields CASSYPTGAKNIQYF.

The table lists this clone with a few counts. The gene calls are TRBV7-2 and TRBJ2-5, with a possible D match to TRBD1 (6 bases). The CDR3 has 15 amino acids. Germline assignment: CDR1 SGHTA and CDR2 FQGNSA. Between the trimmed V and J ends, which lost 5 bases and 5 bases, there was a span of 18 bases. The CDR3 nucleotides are TGTGCCAGCAGCACTCCGACAGGCCGGGTGGAGACCCAGTACTTC. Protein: CASSTPTGRVETQYF.

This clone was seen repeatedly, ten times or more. The CDR3 sequence: CSVGEGLEQYF. The CDR3 nucleotides read TGCAGCGTTGGGGAGGGTCTCGAGCAGTACTTC. The chain couples TRBV29-1 to TRBJ2-7; 7 bases are a match to TRBD2. This CDR3 has 11 residues. The V segment lost 4 bases and the J segment 6 bases; nucleotides outside the gene matches: 3. Germline values: CDR1 SQVTM, CDR2 ANQGSEA.

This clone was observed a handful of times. The CDR3 is CASSSLASPLHF. Written as DNA, the CDR3 is TGTGCCAGCAGTTCTTTGGCCTCACCCCTCCACTTT. V usage is TRBV6-5 and J usage is TRBJ1-6; D is unclear. The V gene's germline CDR1 is MNHEY and CDR2 SVGAGI. V shed 4 bases and J shed 10 bases, with 8 bases lying between them. The CDR3 spans 12 residues.

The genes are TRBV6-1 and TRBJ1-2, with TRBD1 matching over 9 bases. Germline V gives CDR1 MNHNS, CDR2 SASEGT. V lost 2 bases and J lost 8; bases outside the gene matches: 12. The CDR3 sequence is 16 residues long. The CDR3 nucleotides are TGTGCCAGCAGTGAACTACCGGGACAGGGTCCACAGGGCTACACCTTC. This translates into CASSELPGQGPQGYTF.

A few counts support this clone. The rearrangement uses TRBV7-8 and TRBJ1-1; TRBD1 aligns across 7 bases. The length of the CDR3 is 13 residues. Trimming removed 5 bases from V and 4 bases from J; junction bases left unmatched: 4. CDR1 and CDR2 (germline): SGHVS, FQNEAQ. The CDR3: CASSEQGITEAFF. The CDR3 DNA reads TGTGCCAGCAGCGAACAGGGGATCACTGAAGCTTTCTTT.

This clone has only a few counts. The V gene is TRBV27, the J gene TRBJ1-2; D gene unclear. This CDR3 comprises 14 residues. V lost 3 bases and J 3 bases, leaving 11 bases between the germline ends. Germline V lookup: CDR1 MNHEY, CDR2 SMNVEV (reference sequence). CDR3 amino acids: CASSFSGSDYGYTF. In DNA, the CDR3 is TGTGCCAGCAGTTTCTCCGGTTCCGACTATGGCTACACCTTC.

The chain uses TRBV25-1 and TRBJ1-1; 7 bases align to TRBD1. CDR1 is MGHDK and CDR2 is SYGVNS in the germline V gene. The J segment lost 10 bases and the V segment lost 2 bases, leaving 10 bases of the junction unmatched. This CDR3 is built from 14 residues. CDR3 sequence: CASSEQGGRSRAFF. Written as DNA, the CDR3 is TGTGCCAGCAGTGAACAGGGGGGCAGATCTAGAGCTTTCTTT.

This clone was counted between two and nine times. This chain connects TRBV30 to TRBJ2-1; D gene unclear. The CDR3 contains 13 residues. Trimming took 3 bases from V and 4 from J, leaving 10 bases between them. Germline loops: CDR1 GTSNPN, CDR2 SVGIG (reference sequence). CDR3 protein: CAWSDNTYNEQFF. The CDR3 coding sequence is TGTGCCTGGAGCGATAATACTTACAATGAGCAGTTCTTC.

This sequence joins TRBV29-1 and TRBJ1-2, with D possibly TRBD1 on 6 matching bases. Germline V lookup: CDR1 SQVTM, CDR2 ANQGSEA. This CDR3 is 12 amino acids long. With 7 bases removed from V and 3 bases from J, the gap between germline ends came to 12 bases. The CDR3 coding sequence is TGCAGCGGCGGACAGAAATACTATGGCTACACCTTC. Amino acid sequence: CSGGQKYYGYTF.

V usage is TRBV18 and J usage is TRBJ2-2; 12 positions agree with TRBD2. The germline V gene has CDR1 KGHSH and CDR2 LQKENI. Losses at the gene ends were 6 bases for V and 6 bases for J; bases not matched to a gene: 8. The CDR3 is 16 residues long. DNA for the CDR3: TGTGCCAGCTCCCTCGGACTAGCGGGATCGGCCGGGGAGCTGTTTTTT. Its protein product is CASSLGLAGSAGELFF.

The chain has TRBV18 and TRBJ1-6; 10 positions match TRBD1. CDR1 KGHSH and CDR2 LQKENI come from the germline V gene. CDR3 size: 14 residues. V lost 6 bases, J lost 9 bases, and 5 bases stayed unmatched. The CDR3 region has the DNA TGTGCCAGCTCTCCCGGGACAGGGGCTTCACCCCTCCACTTT. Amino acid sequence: CASSPGTGASPLHF.

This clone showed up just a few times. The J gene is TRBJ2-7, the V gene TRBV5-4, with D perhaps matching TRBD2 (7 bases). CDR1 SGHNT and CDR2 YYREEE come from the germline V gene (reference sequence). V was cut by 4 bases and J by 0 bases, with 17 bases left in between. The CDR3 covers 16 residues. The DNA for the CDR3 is TGTGCCAGCAGCCCTGGCGGGGGCTGGAGCTCCTACGAGCAGTACTTC. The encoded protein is CASSPGGGWSSYEQYF.